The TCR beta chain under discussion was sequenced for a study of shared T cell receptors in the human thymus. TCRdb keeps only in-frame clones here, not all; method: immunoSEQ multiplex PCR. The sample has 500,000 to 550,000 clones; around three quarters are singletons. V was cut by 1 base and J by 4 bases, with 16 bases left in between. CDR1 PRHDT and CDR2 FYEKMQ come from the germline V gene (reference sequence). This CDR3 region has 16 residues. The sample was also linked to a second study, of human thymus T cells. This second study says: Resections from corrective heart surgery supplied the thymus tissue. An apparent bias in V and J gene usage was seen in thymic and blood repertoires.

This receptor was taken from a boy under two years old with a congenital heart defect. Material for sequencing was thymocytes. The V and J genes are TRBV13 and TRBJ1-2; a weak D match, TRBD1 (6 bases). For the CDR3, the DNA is TGTGCCAGCAGCTTAGCTTGTGTTGGGGGCCCCTATGGCTACACCTTC. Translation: CASSLACVGGPYGYTF.